The 4 T cell receptor beta chains below all came from one sample that was sequenced in a study of T cells in Graves' hyperthyroidism and ophthalmopathy. Amplification of TCR beta CDR3 regions was performed using RNA transcripts as template. The HTBI primer set was used in a first-round RT-PCR of the TCR CDR3. MiXCR, applied by TCRdb to the multiplex PCR reads, yields one record per CDR3 protein. The sample lists roughly 500,000 distinct CDR3 sequences; 40% to 55% were seen once. Input material: peripheral blood or thyroid tissue (not recorded which). All receptors derive from an adult woman with Graves' disease, either hyperthyroidism or ophthalmopathy (not recorded which).

This clonotype showed up just once. The conserved closing phenylalanine or tryptophan is absent in this CDR3, likely reflecting a read error. This rearrangement joins TRBV19 to TRBJ1-2, with D possibly TRBD1 on 5 matching bases. Germline CDR1 LNHDA, CDR2 SQIVND (reference sequence). The CDR3 length is 14 residues. CDR3 DNA sequence: TGTGCCAGTAGGACGACACAGGCTAACGATGGCTACACCCTC. Protein sequence: CASRTTQANDGYTL.

This clonotype was detected many times. The rearrangement uses TRBV6-6 and TRBJ1-2; the D is unclear. Germline CDR1 reads MNHNY; CDR2 reads SVGAGI (reference sequence). V was clipped by 6 bases and J by 2 bases, with 13 bases between them. This CDR3 contains 14 residues. The CDR3 loop is CASRGTGRNYGYTF. The CDR3 nucleotides are TGTGCCAGCAGGGGTACGGGAAGGAACTATGGCTACACCTTC.

The rearrangement joins TRBV28 to TRBJ1-5, with 8 bases matching TRBD1. The V segment lost 6 bases and the J segment 7 bases; nucleotides outside the gene matches: 5. The CDR3 length is 13 residues. Germline values: CDR1 MDHEN, CDR2 SYDVKM. This CDR3 is CASRLDRGQPQHF. CDR3 nucleotide sequence: TGTGCCAGCAGGCTAGACAGGGGCCAGCCCCAGCATTTT.

The chain couples TRBV10-3 to TRBJ2-7; D is uncertain. Germline assignment: CDR1 ENHRY and CDR2 SYGVKD. The CDR3 loop spans 14 amino acids. Trimming cost V 6 bases and J 2 bases, with 14 bases left between them. The DNA for the CDR3 is TGTGCCATCAGCCCGCCGGGTGGGACCTACGAGCAGTACTTC. Translation gives CAISPPGGTYEQYF.